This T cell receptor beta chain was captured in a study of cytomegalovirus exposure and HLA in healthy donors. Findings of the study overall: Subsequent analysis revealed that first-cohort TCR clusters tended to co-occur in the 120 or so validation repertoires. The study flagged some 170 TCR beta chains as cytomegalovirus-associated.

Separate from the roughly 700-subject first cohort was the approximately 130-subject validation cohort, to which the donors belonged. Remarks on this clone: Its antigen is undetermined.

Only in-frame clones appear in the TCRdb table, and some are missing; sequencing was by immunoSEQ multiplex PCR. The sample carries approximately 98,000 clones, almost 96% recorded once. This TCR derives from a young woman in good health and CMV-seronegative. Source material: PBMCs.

This CDR3 reads CSVVENSGNTIYF. The CDR3 bases are TGCAGCGTTGTGGAGAACTCTGGAAACACCATATATTTT. The chain employs TRBV29-1 and TRBJ1-3; D not certain. From germline, CDR1 is SQVTM and CDR2 ANQGSEA. Deletions cut 4 bases from V and 0 bases from J, with 7 bases between. The CDR3 totals 13 residues.